The clone carrying this TCR beta chain has only a few counts. Its antigen remains unknown. These data originate in a study of T-cell reconstitution after alpha-beta-depleted transplantation in children. Unique molecular identifiers tagged the TCRbeta library. Via MiXCR, TCRdb re-called the PCR reads, giving one row per CDR3 protein. The sample yields about 540,000 distinct CDR3 sequences, over 25% seen once. CDR1 and CDR2 from the germline V gene are DFQATT and SNEGSKA (reference sequence). V dropped 6 bases and J dropped 4; count of bases not matched to a gene: 6. The CDR3 is 13 amino acids. Regarding the study as a whole: The origin of alpha-beta T cells about two months after transplant was reportedly several hundred expanded graft clones. There were some patients whose high TCRbeta diversity at day 60 came from surviving recipient T cells and thymic progenitors. At one year after transplant, newly produced T cells mostly accounted for T-cell counts and diversity.

The material was PBMCs, obtained before TCRalphabeta/CD19-depleted stem cell transplant. The source of this sequence is a boy younger than two with Wiskott-Aldrich syndrome, due to receive a stem cell transplant. The V and J genes are TRBV20-1 and TRBJ2-7, with 10 bases fitting TRBD2. CDR3 in DNA: TGCAGTGCACCGCTAGCGGGAGCGTACGAGCAGTACTTC. This codes for CSAPLAGAYEQYF.